This T cell receptor beta chain is from a study of cytomegalovirus exposure and HLA in healthy donors. The PCR made use of 60 Vbeta and 13 Jbeta primers. Clones were sequenced by immunoSEQ multiplex PCR, and TCRdb holds only the in-frame ones, with some missing. Of 85,000 to 90,000 clones listed, roughly 80% are singletons. This receptor was taken from a man younger than 40 in good health and CMV-seropositive. Sequenced material: PBMCs.

The CDR3 sequence: CASGRRETQYF. The CDR3, as DNA: TGTGCCAGTGGGCGGAGGGAGACCCAGTACTTC. The V call is TRBV27, the J call TRBJ2-5; TRBD2 might be the D (5 bases). The CDR3 is made up of 11 amino acids. The V end was cut by 9 bases, the J end by 5 bases, with 10 bases between. CDR1 and CDR2 from the germline V gene are MNHEY and SMNVEV (reference sequence).